This T cell receptor beta chain was captured by sequencing in a study of shared clonotypes between healthy human individuals. TCRdb's table, derived via immunoSEQ multiplex PCR, lists solely in-frame clones and lacks some. Here the sample spans roughly 380,000 clones, around 96% being singletons. Germline lookup yields CDR1 SGHVS and CDR2 FQNEAQ. V was shortened by 5 bases and J by 12 bases, with 19 bases between the two germline ends. The CDR3 runs 14 residues. The chain recombines TRBV7-8 with TRBJ1-4, with D maybe TRBD1 (6 bases). The clonotype comes from a man aged 25-45 years in good health. Material: memory CD8+ T cells sorted from blood. Subset: CD45RO+ cells pooled with CCR7-negative TemRA cells. CDR3 loop: CASSLGQPSGELFF. CDR3 bases: TGTGCCAGCAGCCTAGGACAGCCCTCCGGGGAACTGTTTTTT.